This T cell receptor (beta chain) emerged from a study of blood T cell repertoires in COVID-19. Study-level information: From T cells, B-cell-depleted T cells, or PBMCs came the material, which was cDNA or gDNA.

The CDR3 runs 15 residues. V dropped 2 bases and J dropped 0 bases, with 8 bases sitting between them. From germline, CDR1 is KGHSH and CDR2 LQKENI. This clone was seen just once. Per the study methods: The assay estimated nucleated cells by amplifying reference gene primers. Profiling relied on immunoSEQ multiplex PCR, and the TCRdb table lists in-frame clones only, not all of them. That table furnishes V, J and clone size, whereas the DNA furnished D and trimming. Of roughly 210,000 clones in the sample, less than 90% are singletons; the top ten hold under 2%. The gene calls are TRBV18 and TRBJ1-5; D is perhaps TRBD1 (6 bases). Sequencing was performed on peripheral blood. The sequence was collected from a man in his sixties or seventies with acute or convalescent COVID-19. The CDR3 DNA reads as TGTGCCAGCTCACCAGGGGGCAGTAGCAATCAGCCCCAGCATTTT. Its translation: CASSPGGSSNQPQHF.